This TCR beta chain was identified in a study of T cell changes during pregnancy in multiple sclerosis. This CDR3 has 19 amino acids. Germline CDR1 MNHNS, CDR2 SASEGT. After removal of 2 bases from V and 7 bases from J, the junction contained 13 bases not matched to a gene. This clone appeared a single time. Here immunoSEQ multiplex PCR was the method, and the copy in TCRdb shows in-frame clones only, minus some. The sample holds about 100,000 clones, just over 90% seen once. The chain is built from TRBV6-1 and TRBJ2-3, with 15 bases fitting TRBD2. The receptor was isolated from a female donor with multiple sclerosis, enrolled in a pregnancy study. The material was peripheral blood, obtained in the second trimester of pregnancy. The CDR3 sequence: CASSEIPPGLAGGTNTQYF. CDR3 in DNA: TGTGCCAGCAGTGAAATCCCCCCGGGACTAGCGGGAGGAACGAATACGCAGTATTTT.